This T cell receptor beta chain emerged from a study of tumor-infiltrating lymphocytes in primary liver carcinoma (dated by TCRdb to about 2017). Study-level background: Four or five patients with histopathologically diagnosed primary liver carcinoma underwent surgical resection in China between November 2015 and 2016. Of the five patients, three men and two women aged 30 to 69 years, four had hepatocellular carcinoma and one had combined HCC and intrahepatic cholangiocarcinoma. Tumors of the five patients were stage T1-T3 N0M0 with maximum diameters of roughly 4.2 to 11 cm. Each sample produced about 3.5 to 8 million productive TCRbeta reads, and read depth showed no significant difference between tissue types. TCRbeta repertoire sequencing, expression microarrays and whole-exome sequencing were combined in the study across five regions of each liver tumor, with adjacent normal tissue and blood also included. TCRbeta repertoire sequencing covered about 35 specimens from 5 patients: 25 or so tumor regions, 5 adjacent noncancerous liver tissues and 5 peripheral blood samples. Reproducibility between technical replicate repertoires was high, with correlation coefficients above 0.98 and mean shared-clone rates roughly 0.86. General study outcomes and caveats: Pairs of tumor regions showed greater repertoire overlap (mean around 35%) than tumor-adjacent pairs (17%) or tumor-blood pairs (around 15%), which is consistent with antigen-driven expansion. The top 250 clones accounted for a significantly greater share of the repertoire in tumors than in blood (p = 0.039). Only four or five patients were included in the study, and the authors note that the findings should be validated in a larger study. Since the samples were bulk and unsorted, there was no way to compare CD4+ and CD8+ T cell repertoires. Because sequencing covered only the TCR beta chain and unpaired alpha chains were not captured, true repertoire diversity is likely underestimated.

Concerning this clonotype: It has no known antigen specificity. No quality values exist for individual bases; no much larger clone is one base distant.

TRIzol reagent was used to extract blood RNA from unsorted whole blood, while the DNeasy Blood & Tissue kit provided the germline DNA. Chronic HBV infection was present in the patients, and the patients were treatment-naive at sampling. Before surgery, roughly 4 milliliters of peripheral blood were collected into K2EDTA tubes. A constant-region primer and ProtoScript II reverse transcriptase were used to reverse-transcribe TCRbeta-specific cDNA from around 480 ng total RNA. Three nested multiplex PCR rounds, following a slightly modified ARM-PCR procedure, were used to build the TCRbeta libraries. Each of the first two PCR rounds ran for approximately 11 cycles and used multiplex TRBV1-TRBV30 forward primers together with a Cbeta reverse primer. A final 25-cycle PCR with Deep VentR polymerase added sample barcodes and Illumina adapters. Before sequencing, amplicons of 200-500 bp were gel-purified using a QIAquick gel extraction kit. An Illumina HiSeq 2500 was used to sequence the TCRbeta amplicons with 250-bp paired-end reads. Per the original workflow: Trimmomatic v0.33 was used to quality-trim the reads, and FLASH v1.2.11 was used to merge paired reads so that full CDR3 sequences could be recovered. MiGEC v1.2.1b assigned V, D and J germline segments to the rearranged TCRbeta sequences. VDJtools v1.0.0 computed clonotype statistics and Shannon-Wiener diversity indices. To reduce sampling bias, subsequent analyses other than the diversity analysis used only the 250 most abundant clonotypes in each sample. TCRdb handled the public reads itself, with Q25 trimming in fastp and clone calling in MiXCR, and kept productive beta chains. For every CDR3 protein sequence, its rows merge into one entry that carries the most common genes and DNA. The V and J calls were not made by the authors but by TCRdb's processing. This sample has about 320,000 distinct CDR3 sequences in its table, and 50% to 70% of those were observed once. The ten largest clones take up about 8.4% of the sample.

According to the germline V gene (reference sequence), CDR1 reads LNHDA and CDR2 reads SQIVND. The CDR3, from cysteine to phenylalanine, totals 13 residues. This entry keeps only the CDR3 DNA: 39 bases, framed from base 1. Trimming at the junction amounts to 6 bases on V and 5 bases on J, and the germline ends lie 8 bases apart. Material for sequencing was peripheral blood. Recombination linked TRBV19 to TRBJ1-6; no D gene is confidently identified. This sequence was found in a man in his forties or fifties with primary liver carcinoma and hepatitis B virus infection. CDR3 loop: CASRNVDNSPLHF. The DNA sequence is TGTGCCAGTAGAAACGTCGATAATTCACCCCTCCACTTT. Beyond the CDR3, the reference TRBV19 and TRBJ1-6 genes provide the residues; the full variable domain reads: DGGITQSPKYLFRKEGQNVTLSCEQNLNHDAMYWYRQDPGQGLRLIYYSQIVNDFQKGDIAEGYSVSREKKESFPLTVTSAQKNPTAFYLCASRNVDNSPLHFGNGTRLTVT.